Below, 32 T cell receptor beta chains from the same sample are listed, as sequenced in a study of T cells in Graves' hyperthyroidism and ophthalmopathy. Amplification of TCR beta CDR3 regions used RNA as the template. The HTBI primer set served for first-round RT-PCR of the TCR CDR3. From the multiplex PCR reads, TCRdb called clonotypes with MiXCR, one entry per CDR3 protein. Of hundreds of thousands of distinct CDR3 sequences in the sample, approximately 15% were seen once. Input material: blood. The receptors were gathered from a woman aged 45-65 years with Graves' ophthalmopathy.

The sample holds many counts of this clonotype. This sequence joins TRBV4-2 and TRBJ1-1; weak D call: TRBD1 (6 bases). CDR3 size: 14 residues. Germline-derived CDR1 and CDR2 are LGHNA and YNFKEQ. V lost 2 bases to trimming and J lost 5 bases, with 12 bases between them. The CDR3 here is CASSQSTGLTEAFF. As DNA, the CDR3 is TGTGCCAGCAGCCAATCAACAGGGCTGACTGAAGCTTTCTTT.

This clonotype turned up a few times. CDR3 in DNA: TGTGCCAGCAGCTTAGAACCAACAGGGATGTTCGCAGATACGCAGTATTTT. Encoded protein: CASSLEPTGMFADTQYF. The V gene is TRBV7-8, the J gene TRBJ2-3; D is perhaps TRBD1 (6 bases). This CDR3 spans 17 amino acids. Trimming removed 1 base at V and 4 bases at J, with 18 bases between. Germline V gene data show CDR1 as SGHVS and CDR2 as FQNEAQ.

This clonotype showed up many times. The V call is TRBV9, the J call TRBJ2-7; TRBD1 agrees at 10 bases. The V gene's germline CDR1 is SGDLS and CDR2 YYNGEE. The CDR3 covers 16 residues. V lost 0 bases, J lost 6 bases, and 9 bases stayed unmatched. CDR3 sequence: CASSVGTGTGVREQYF. In DNA form, the CDR3 reads TGTGCCAGCAGCGTAGGAACCGGGACAGGGGTTCGCGAGCAGTACTTC.

This clonotype appeared many times. The chain uses TRBV6-2 or TRBV6-3 and TRBJ2-1; tentative D call: TRBD2 (6 bases). Germline loops: CDR1 MNHEY, CDR2 SVGEGT. V shed 1 base and J shed 9 bases, with 13 bases lying between them. The CDR3 spans 14 residues. The CDR3 here is CASSYFPGSVEQFF. CDR3 sequence (DNA): TGTGCCAGCAGTTACTTTCCCGGGAGTGTTGAGCAGTTCTTC.

This clonotype came up a few times. The V gene is TRBV19, the J gene TRBJ2-1; TRBD2 agrees at 10 bases. The CDR3 has 15 residues. V lost 6 bases, J lost 6 bases, and 8 bases stayed unmatched. Germline lookup yields CDR1 LNHDA and CDR2 SQIVND (reference sequence). The CDR3 bases are TGTGCCAGTAGCCTAGGAGGACTAGCGGTCAATGAGCAGTTCTTC. Its protein is CASSLGGLAVNEQFF.

There are many counts of this clonotype. This chain links TRBV28 with TRBJ2-3, with 10 bases matching TRBD2. This CDR3 comprises 16 residues. Germline values: CDR1 MDHEN, CDR2 SYDVKM. Unmatched junction bases numbered 7, after V lost 5 bases and J lost 2 bases. CDR3 DNA sequence: TGTGCCAGCAGTCTCCCCAGCGGGAGGGCCACAGATACGCAGTATTTT. Translated, it gives CASSLPSGRATDTQYF.

A few counts support this clonotype. This chain joins TRBV18 and TRBJ2-1, with TRBD2 identical over 8 bases. Looked up from germline, CDR1 is KGHSH and CDR2 is LQKENI. CDR3 size: 17 residues. Unmatched junction bases numbered 12, after V lost 1 base and J lost 7 bases. The CDR3 bases are TGTGCCAGCTCACCACTCCGCGGAGCGGGAGCTGGGAATGAGCAGTTCTTC. Amino acids: CASSPLRGAGAGNEQFF.

Concerning this clonotype: Mismatch with germline at one junction end may stem from a read error. The chain links TRBV20-1 to TRBJ2-1; maybe TRBD2 (7 bases). Germline V gene lookup returns CDR1 DFQATT and CDR2 SNEGSKA (reference sequence). This CDR3 contains 13 residues. The CDR3 region has the DNA TGCGGTGCTAGAGGGGGGGCTTACAATGAGCAGTTCTTC. It yields the protein CGARGGAYNEQFF.

This clonotype was recorded at least ten times. The J gene is TRBJ2-5, the V gene TRBV12-3 or TRBV12-4; D is ambiguous. The CDR3 runs 14 residues. V was shortened by 1 base and J by 5 bases, with 11 bases between the two germline ends. The DNA of the CDR3 is TGTGCCAGCAGTTTAGGTGTCGGCCGTGAGACCCAGTACTTC. This encodes CASSLGVGRETQYF.

This clonotype was counted many times. The V call is TRBV7-9, the J call TRBJ2-7; 12 nucleotides align to TRBD2. V was pared by 1 base and J by 2 bases, with 6 bases of the junction left unmatched. Germline assignment: CDR1 SEHNR and CDR2 FQNEAQ (reference sequence). This CDR3 has 17 amino acids. As DNA, the CDR3 is TGTGCCAGCAGCTTAGAGGGTCTAGCGGGAGGGCCCTACGAGCAGTACTTC. Protein: CASSLEGLAGGPYEQYF. The complete variable domain, with remaining parts taken from reference TRBV7-9 and TRBJ2-7, reads DTGVSQNPRHKITKRGQNVTFRCDPISEHNRLYWYRQTLGQGPEFLTYFQNEAQLEKSRLLSDRFSAERPKGSFSTLEIQRTEQGDSAMYLCASSLEGLAGGPYEQYFGPGTRLTVT.

The genes are TRBV6-1 and TRBJ2-7; 8 bases line up with TRBD1. In germline, CDR1 is MNHNS, CDR2 SASEGT. V was clipped by 6 bases and J by 4 bases; unmatched bases: 8. The CDR3 sequence is 14 residues long. Here the CDR3 DNA reads TGTGCCAGCAGGCTCAGACAGGGGAGGTACGAGCAGTACTTC. Translation gives CASRLRQGRYEQYF.

This clonotype appeared many times. The chain links TRBV28 to TRBJ2-7, with D perhaps TRBD1 (6 bases). Deletions cut 5 bases from V and 3 bases from J, with 17 bases between. CDR1 and CDR2 from the germline V gene are MDHEN and SYDVKM. This CDR3 region has 15 residues. The CDR3 DNA is TGTGCCAGCAGTCGCCCCGGCCCAGGGGTCTACGAGCAGTACTTC. It encodes CASSRPGPGVYEQYF.

The chain has TRBV20-1 and TRBJ2-7; 8 bases fit TRBD2. There are 16 residues in the CDR3. Looked up from germline, CDR1 is DFQATT and CDR2 is SNEGSKA (reference sequence). Losses at the gene ends were 0 bases for V and 3 bases for J; bases not matched to a gene: 10. The CDR3 bases are TGCAGTGCTAGAGATCGGGGTAGCGGGAACCTCTACGAGCAGTACTTC. This translates into CSARDRGSGNLYEQYF.

This clonotype was picked up many times. The rearrangement joins TRBV27 to TRBJ2-1, with 11 bases matching TRBD2. From germline, CDR1 is MNHEY and CDR2 SMNVEV (reference sequence). The CDR3 has 16 amino acids. With V trimmed by 2 bases and J by 6 bases, 6 bases remained unmatched. This CDR3 reads CASSLRLAGRSNEQFF. DNA of the CDR3: TGTGCCAGCAGTTTAAGACTAGCGGGACGGTCCAATGAGCAGTTCTTC.

As for this clonotype: Being one base from a much bigger clone, this may be a read error. The genes are TRBV27 and TRBJ2-1; D is ambiguous. Germline values: CDR1 MNHEY, CDR2 SMNVEV (reference sequence). The CDR3 has 13 amino acids. This CDR3 reads CAGSLSPDNEQFF. As DNA, the CDR3 is TGTGCCGGCAGTTTATCTCCCGACAATGAGCAGTTCTTC.

The chain combines TRBV12-3 or TRBV12-4 with TRBJ2-1; 8 bases match TRBD2. V dropped 6 bases and J dropped 9; count of bases not matched to a gene: 10. The CDR3 has 14 residues. The CDR3 region has the DNA TGTGCCAGCAGCCCACTAGCGGATTCTGGTGAGCAGTTCTTC. Its protein is CASSPLADSGEQFF.

In this sample, this clonotype turned up many times. The J gene is TRBJ2-7, the V gene TRBV20-1, with D tentatively TRBD2 (6 bases). The V end lost 7 bases, the J end lost 1 base, and 11 bases lay between the germline ends. Per germline, CDR1 DFQATT and CDR2 SNEGSKA (reference sequence). This CDR3 contains 12 residues. CDR3 sequence (DNA): TGCAGTGTCAAACGGGGGTCCTACGAGCAGTACTTC. This sequence encodes CSVKRGSYEQYF.

This chain uses TRBV5-4 with TRBJ2-5; TRBD2 matches 16 bases. The V gene end was trimmed by 0 bases and the J gene end by 12 bases; junction bases not matched to a gene: 5. The CDR3 has 15 amino acids. Per the germline V gene, CDR1 is SGHNT and CDR2 is YYREEE (reference sequence). The DNA for the CDR3 is TGTGCCAGCAGCTTGGCGGGACTAGCGGGAGGGCCTGAGTACTTC. Translating gives CASSLAGLAGGPEYF. Full variable domain (outside the CDR3, taken from reference TRBV5-4 and TRBJ2-5): ETGVTQSPTHLIKTRGQQVTLRCSSQSGHNTVSWYQQALGQGPQFIFQYYREEENGRGNFPPRFSGLQFPNYSSELNVNALELDDSALYLCASSLAGLAGGPEYFGPGTRLLVL.

In this sample, this clonotype turned up many times. The conserved final phenylalanine or tryptophan is absent from the CDR3, which likely points to a read error. V and J are TRBV20-1 and TRBJ2-1, with 7 bases matching TRBD2. This CDR3 spans 16 amino acids. Germline values: CDR1 DFQATT, CDR2 SNEGSKA (reference sequence). The V gene end was trimmed by 3 bases and the J gene end by 3 bases; junction bases not matched to a gene: 11. The CDR3 is CSARTGRAGDYNEQFS. The CDR3 DNA follows: TGCAGTGCTAGGACGGGAAGGGCGGGAGACTACAATGAGCAGTTCTCC.

This clonotype was counted only a few times. The chain links TRBV12-3 or TRBV12-4 to TRBJ2-2; D unclear. This CDR3 region has 13 residues. V was shortened by 7 bases and J by 1 base, with 7 bases between the two germline ends. For the CDR3, the DNA is TGTGCCAGCATCCCCTTGAACACCGGGGAGCTGTTTTTT. Translating it yields CASIPLNTGELFF.

This clonotype turned up a few times. J is TRBJ2-5 and V is TRBV6-1; D is uncertain. CDR3 length: 14 residues. Germline V gene data show CDR1 as MNHNS and CDR2 as SASEGT. Trimming stripped 4 bases from V and 2 bases from J, with 11 bases between. CDR3 protein: CASSASITQETQYF. The CDR3 bases are TGTGCCAGCAGTGCCTCGATAACTCAAGAGACCCAGTACTTC.

This clonotype was observed many times. The chain uses TRBV18 and TRBJ1-1, with 8 bases matching TRBD1. The CDR3 consists of 14 residues. J was trimmed by 4 bases and V by 6 bases; bases with no gene match: 7. Germline lookup yields CDR1 KGHSH and CDR2 LQKENI. The CDR3 DNA follows: TGTGCCAGCTCCCAGGACAGGGTTGGCACTGAAGCTTTCTTT. Amino acid sequence: CASSQDRVGTEAFF.

This clonotype was detected only a few times. The chain recombines TRBV19 with TRBJ1-2, with a weak D call TRBD1 (5 bases). The CDR3 has 11 amino acids. V lost 4 bases and J lost 7, with 7 bases in between. CDR1 and CDR2 (germline): LNHDA, SQIVND (reference sequence). In nucleotides, the CDR3 is TGTGCCAGTAGTAGCGGGGCTGGCTACACCTTC. Translation gives CASSSGAGYTF.

The J gene is TRBJ2-2, the V gene TRBV28, with TRBD2 matching over 15 bases. V lost 5 bases to trimming and J lost 4 bases; unmatched junction nucleotides: 8. Germline assignment: CDR1 MDHEN and CDR2 SYDVKM. This CDR3 is 18 amino acids long. DNA for the CDR3: TGTGCCAGCAGTCCCCGGACTAGCGGGAGGGCCAGCACCGGGGAGCTGTTTTTT. It yields the protein CASSPRTSGRASTGELFF.

This clonotype appeared a few times. J is TRBJ2-2 and V is TRBV5-1; 10 nucleotides line up with TRBD1. The CDR3 extends over 14 amino acids. In germline, CDR1 is SGHRS, CDR2 YFSETQ. V gave up 7 bases and J gave up 5 bases; unmatched junction bases: 5. CDR3 amino acids: CASETGGRTGELFF. CDR3 nucleotide sequence: TGCGCCAGCGAGACAGGGGGCCGAACCGGGGAGCTGTTTTTT.

This chain joins TRBV30 and TRBJ2-1; 8 bases fit TRBD1. The J segment lost 6 bases and the V segment lost 8 bases, leaving 15 bases of the junction unmatched. The CDR3 loop spans 15 amino acids. Germline-derived CDR1 and CDR2 are GTSNPN and SVGIG (reference sequence). For the CDR3, the DNA is TGTGCCGCTTCTCTCCTGGACAGGGATTTCAATGAGCAGTTCTTC. It is translated as CAASLLDRDFNEQFF. The variable domain in full, with the rest retrieved from reference TRBV30 and TRBJ2-1, is SQTIHQWPATLVQPVGSPLSLECTVEGTSNPNLYWYRQAAGRGLQLLFYSVGIGQISSEVPQNLSASRPQDRQFILSSKKLLLSDSGFYLCAASLLDRDFNEQFFGPGTRLTVL.

This clonotype has only one observation. The V gene is TRBV24-1, the J gene TRBJ2-5; 8 bases are shared with TRBD2. V shed 0 bases, J shed 5 bases, and the junction held 1 base outside the gene matches. CDR1 KGHDR and CDR2 SFDVKD come from the germline V gene. This CDR3 contains 14 residues. DNA of the CDR3: TGTGCCACCAGTGATTTGCGGGAGGGGGAGACCCAGTACTTC. This codes for CATSDLREGETQYF.

This clonotype was recorded at least ten times. This sequence joins TRBV28 and TRBJ1-1, with D uncertain. Germline-derived CDR1 and CDR2 are MDHEN and SYDVKM. CDR3 length: 14 amino acids. V was trimmed by 4 bases and J by 0 bases, leaving 9 bases between them. The CDR3 DNA reads as TGTGCCAGCAGTTCGGTACCGATGAACACTGAAGCTTTCTTT. This codes for CASSSVPMNTEAFF.

This clonotype occurred many times. The chain carries TRBV20-1 and TRBJ2-3; D is perhaps TRBD1 or TRBD2 (6 bases each). Germline V gene lookup returns CDR1 DFQATT and CDR2 SNEGSKA (reference sequence). Trimming shortened V by 3 bases and J by 3 bases, and 22 bases separated the two germline ends. The CDR3 covers 17 residues. CDR3 sequence reads: CSASPFLGRGGTDTQYF. CDR3 nucleotides: TGCAGTGCTAGCCCCTTTTTGGGCAGGGGAGGTACAGATACGCAGTATTTT.

This clonotype was counted at least ten times. This chain links TRBV28 with TRBJ2-7, with D perhaps matching TRBD1 or TRBD2 (6 bases each). Germline loops: CDR1 MDHEN, CDR2 SYDVKM. V dropped 6 bases and J dropped 7 bases, with 16 bases sitting between them. The CDR3 is 13 amino acids. CDR3 sequence (DNA): TGTGCCAGCAGACCGCGGGACATCCGGGAGCAGTACTTC. Residues: CASRPRDIREQYF.

This clonotype was recorded a few times. This sequence joins TRBV4-2 and TRBJ2-7; D remains ambiguous. V shed 1 base and J shed 0 bases, with 7 bases lying between them. Germline values: CDR1 LGHNA, CDR2 YNFKEQ. There are 14 residues in the CDR3. The CDR3 is CASSQGISSYEQYF. The DNA for the CDR3 is TGTGCCAGCAGCCAAGGGATAAGCTCCTACGAGCAGTACTTC.

Concerning this clonotype itself: The germline gene is not matched at one end of the junction; a read error may be the cause. The J gene is TRBJ2-1, the V gene TRBV5-8; TRBD2 matches at 13 bases. This CDR3 is built from 15 residues. Germline-derived CDR1 and CDR2 are SGHTS and YDEGEE. Written as DNA, the CDR3 is TGTGCCAGCAGCCCGGGACTAGCGGGATCGGATGAGCAGTCCTTC. Protein: CASSPGLAGSDEQSF.